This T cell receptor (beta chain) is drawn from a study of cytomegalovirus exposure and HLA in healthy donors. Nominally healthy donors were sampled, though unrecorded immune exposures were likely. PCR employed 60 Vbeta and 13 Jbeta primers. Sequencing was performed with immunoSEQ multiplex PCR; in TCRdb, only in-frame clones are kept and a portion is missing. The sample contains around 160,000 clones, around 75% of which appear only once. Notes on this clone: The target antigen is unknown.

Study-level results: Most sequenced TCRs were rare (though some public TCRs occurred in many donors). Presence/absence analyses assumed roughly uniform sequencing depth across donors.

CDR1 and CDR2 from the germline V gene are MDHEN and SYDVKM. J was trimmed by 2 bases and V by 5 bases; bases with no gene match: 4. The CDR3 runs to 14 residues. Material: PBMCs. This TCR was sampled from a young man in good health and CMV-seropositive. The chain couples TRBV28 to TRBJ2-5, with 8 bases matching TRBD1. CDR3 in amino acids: CASSPQGAQETQYF. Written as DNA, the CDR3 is TGTGCCAGCAGTCCCCAGGGGGCTCAAGAGACCCAGTACTTC.